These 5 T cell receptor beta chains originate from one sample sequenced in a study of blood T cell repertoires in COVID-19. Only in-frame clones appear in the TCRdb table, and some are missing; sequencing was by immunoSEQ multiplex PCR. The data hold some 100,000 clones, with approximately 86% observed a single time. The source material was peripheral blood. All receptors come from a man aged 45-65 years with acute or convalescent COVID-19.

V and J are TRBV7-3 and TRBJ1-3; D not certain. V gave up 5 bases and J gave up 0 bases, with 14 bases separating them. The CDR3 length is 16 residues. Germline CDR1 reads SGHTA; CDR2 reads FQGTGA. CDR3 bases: TGTGCCAGCAGCCGTCCTTCGGGAGACTCTGGAAACACCATATATTTT. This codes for CASSRPSGDSGNTIYF.

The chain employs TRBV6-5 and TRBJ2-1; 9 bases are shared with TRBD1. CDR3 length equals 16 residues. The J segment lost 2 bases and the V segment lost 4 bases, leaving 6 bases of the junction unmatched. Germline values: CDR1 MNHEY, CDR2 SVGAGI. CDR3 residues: CASSSAGTGTYNEQFF. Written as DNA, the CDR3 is TGTGCCAGCAGTTCTGCCGGGACAGGGACCTACAATGAGCAGTTCTTC.

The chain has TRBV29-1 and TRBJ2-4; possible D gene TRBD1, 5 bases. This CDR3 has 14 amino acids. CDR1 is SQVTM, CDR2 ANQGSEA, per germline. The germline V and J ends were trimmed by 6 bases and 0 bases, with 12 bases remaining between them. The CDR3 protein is CSVETALAKNIQYF. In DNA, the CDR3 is TGCAGCGTAGAGACAGCTCTAGCCAAAAACATTCAGTACTTC.

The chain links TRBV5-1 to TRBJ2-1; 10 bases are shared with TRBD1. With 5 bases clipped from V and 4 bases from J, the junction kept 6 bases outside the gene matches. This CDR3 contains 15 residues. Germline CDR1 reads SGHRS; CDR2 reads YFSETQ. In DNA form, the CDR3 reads TGCGCCAGCAGATCCGGGACAGGGGCATACAATGAGCAGTTCTTC. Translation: CASRSGTGAYNEQFF.

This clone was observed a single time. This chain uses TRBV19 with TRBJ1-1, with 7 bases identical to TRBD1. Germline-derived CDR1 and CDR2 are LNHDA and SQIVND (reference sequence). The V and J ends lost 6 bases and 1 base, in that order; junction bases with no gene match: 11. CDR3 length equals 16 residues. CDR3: CASRSPADRANTEAFF. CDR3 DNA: TGTGCCAGTAGATCCCCTGCCGACAGGGCGAACACTGAAGCTTTCTTT. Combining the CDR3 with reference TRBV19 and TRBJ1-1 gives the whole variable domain DGGITQSPKYLFRKEGQNVTLSCEQNLNHDAMYWYRQDPGQGLRLIYYSQIVNDFQKGDIAEGYSVSREKKESFPLTVTSAQKNPTAFYLCASRSPADRANTEAFFGQGTRLTVV.